The 2 T cell receptor beta chains below were found in one sample sequenced in a study of shared clonotypes between healthy human individuals. Only in-frame clones appear in the TCRdb table, and some are missing; sequencing was by immunoSEQ multiplex PCR. The table shows 950,000 to 1,100,000 clones, with about 75% occurring only once. Material: memory CD4+ T cells sorted from blood. The sample's subset: CD45RA-negative fraction. Receptor source: a young man in good health.

The CDR3 is CASSSGRWEESYNEQFF. In DNA, the CDR3 is TGTGCCAGCAGCTCCGGGAGGTGGGAGGAATCCTACAATGAGCAGTTCTTC. This rearrangement joins TRBV11-2 to TRBJ2-1; 7 nucleotides line up with TRBD2. V lost 4 bases to trimming and J lost 1 base; unmatched junction nucleotides: 10. Germline lookup yields CDR1 SGHAT and CDR2 FQNNGV. This CDR3 has 17 residues.

In this sample, this clone turned up a few times. The chain links TRBV29-1 to TRBJ2-7; D may be TRBD2 (7 bases). Trimming cost V 4 bases and J 3 bases, with 19 bases left between them. In germline, CDR1 is SQVTM, CDR2 ANQGSEA. The CDR3 is made up of 15 amino acids. CDR3 sequence: CSVGPGGRGGYEQYF. The CDR3 DNA reads as TGCAGCGTTGGCCCGGGAGGCAGGGGAGGCTACGAGCAGTACTTC.